This passage covers 27 T cell receptor beta chains from one sample sequenced in a study of T cell clusters in autoimmune cytopenias (dated by TCRdb to the late 2010s). TRB amplification used 250 ng of peripheral blood genomic DNA, 30,000 to 40,000 genome equivalents, per sample. Sequenced on an Illumina MiSeq. Multiplex PCR with a touch-down protocol amplified TRB rearrangements, with the TRB-A and TRB-B primer pools combined in a single tube. After TCRdb reprocessed the reads, each CDR3 protein sequence was kept as one row, without DNA. The sample has around 2,400 distinct CDR3 sequences on record. The ten largest clones represent about 54% of the sample. The source material was peripheral blood. The receptors originated from a human donor with an autoimmune cytopenia or autoimmune hepatitis (not recorded which).

This clonotype registers medium-sized by frequency. V is TRBV19 and J is TRBJ2-2; the TRBD2 assignment by TCRdb is unverifiable without DNA. Germline-derived CDR1 and CDR2 are LNHDA and SQIVND (reference sequence). The CDR3 sequence is 16 residues long. CDR3 in amino acids: CASSIGTSRNTGELFF.

The genes are TRBV18 and TRBJ1-6; TCRdb's D call of TRBD1 is untestable without DNA. Germline V gives CDR1 KGHSH, CDR2 LQKENI. CDR3 length: 17 residues. CDR3 amino acids: CASSDDRGLIFNSPLHF. The whole variable domain, remainder taken from reference TRBV18 and TRBJ1-6, is NAGVMQNPRHLVRRRGQEARLRCSPMKGHSHVYWYRQLPEEGLKFMVYLQKENIIDESGMPKERFSAEFPKEGPSILRIQQVVRGDSAAYFCASSDDRGLIFNSPLHFGNGTRLTVT.

By frequency, this clonotype is medium-sized (0.01 to 0.1%). The chain has TRBV19 and TRBJ2-7; the TRBD2 assignment by TCRdb is unverifiable without DNA. The CDR3 is made up of 16 amino acids. Germline CDR1 is LNHDA and CDR2 is SQIVND (reference sequence). The CDR3: CASSISPSGRSYEQYF.

This clonotype is identified as medium-sized (0.01 to 0.1%) from frequency. The chain joins TRBV19 to TRBJ2-1. This CDR3 has 12 amino acids. Per the germline V gene, CDR1 is LNHDA and CDR2 is SQIVND (reference sequence). The CDR3 protein is CASSIVNNEQFF. Variable domain in full (rest from reference TRBV19 and TRBJ2-1): DGGITQSPKYLFRKEGQNVTLSCEQNLNHDAMYWYRQDPGQGLRLIYYSQIVNDFQKGDIAEGYSVSREKKESFPLTVTSAQKNPTAFYLCASSIVNNEQFFGPGTRLTVL.

By frequency, this clonotype registers medium-sized. The V gene is TRBV19, the J gene TRBJ2-4; without DNA, the TCRdb call of TRBD1 cannot be checked. CDR1 is LNHDA, CDR2 SQIVND, per germline (reference sequence). The CDR3 contains 18 residues. The CDR3 region is CASSPSGTLTLAKNIQYF.

Considering frequency, this clonotype is medium-sized. CDR3: CASSYSMGDRGLVQFF. The chain is built from TRBV6-5 and TRBJ2-1; the D call from TCRdb, TRBD2, cannot be confirmed without DNA. Germline-derived CDR1 and CDR2 are MNHEY and SVGAGI. This CDR3 is 16 amino acids long.

The rearrangement uses TRBV14 and TRBJ2-1; lacking DNA, the TRBD2 call made by TCRdb goes unchecked. The CDR3 runs to 14 residues. Per germline, CDR1 SGHDN and CDR2 FVKESK. CDR3 loop: CASSQGSVLAEQFF.

Measured by frequency, this clonotype is medium-sized. The CDR3: CASSPAGLAGTDTQYF. This chain connects TRBV5-4 to TRBJ2-3; the TRBD2 assignment by TCRdb is unverifiable without DNA. The CDR3 consists of 16 residues. From germline, CDR1 is SGHNT and CDR2 YYREEE (reference sequence).

Considering frequency, this clonotype is medium-sized. The CDR3 sequence is CASIDRGFPNYGYTF. This chain joins TRBV19 and TRBJ1-2; as DNA is missing, the TRBD1 call by TCRdb cannot be tested. Germline V lookup: CDR1 LNHDA, CDR2 SQIVND (reference sequence). The CDR3 runs to 15 residues.

This clonotype shows up as medium-sized by frequency. The rearrangement links TRBV19 to TRBJ2-7; TCRdb's D call, TRBD1, is unchecked because there is no DNA. The CDR3 spans 16 residues. Germline V gives CDR1 LNHDA, CDR2 SQIVND (reference sequence). CDR3 protein: CASSITRGQGSYEQYF.

The chain has TRBV18 and TRBJ1-3. Germline values: CDR1 KGHSH, CDR2 LQKENI. This CDR3 region has 16 residues. The CDR3 spells CASSFSLQGSGNTIYF.

V usage is TRBV27 and J usage is TRBJ2-7; lacking DNA, the TRBD2 call made by TCRdb goes unchecked. In germline, CDR1 is MNHEY, CDR2 SMNVEV (reference sequence). This CDR3 is built from 14 residues. CDR3 loop: CASRLGGGGYEQYF.

CDR3 sequence reads: CASSSLGPGNSNQPQHF. The chain carries TRBV19 and TRBJ1-5. Germline V gene data show CDR1 as LNHDA and CDR2 as SQIVND (reference sequence). The CDR3 contains 17 residues.

This chain links TRBV6-2 or TRBV6-3 with TRBJ2-7; checking the TCRdb D call of TRBD1 is not possible without DNA. This CDR3 is 13 amino acids long. Germline CDR1 is MNHEY and CDR2 is SVGEGT. The CDR3 reads CASSAGPTYEQYF.

The chain employs TRBV5-4 and TRBJ2-1; TCRdb reports TRBD2, a call that lacks DNA to check it against. Germline V gene data show CDR1 as SGHNT and CDR2 as YYREEE (reference sequence). This CDR3 spans 15 amino acids. CDR3 sequence: CASSSGRSGYNEQFF. Using reference TRBV5-4 and TRBJ2-1 for the parts outside the CDR3, the full variable domain is ETGVTQSPTHLIKTRGQQVTLRCSSQSGHNTVSWYQQALGQGPQFIFQYYREEENGRGNFPPRFSGLQFPNYSSELNVNALELDDSALYLCASSSGRSGYNEQFFGPGTRLTVL.

Frequency places this clonotype as medium-sized (0.01 to 0.1%). The genes are TRBV19 and TRBJ1-1; TCRdb lists TRBD1, though no DNA is available to test this call. Per germline, CDR1 LNHDA and CDR2 SQIVND (reference sequence). The CDR3 runs 13 residues. This chain's CDR3 is CASSGRLNTEAFF.

The chain links TRBV5-4 to TRBJ2-3; the D call of TRBD2 rests on TCRdb alone, since no DNA is present to check it. This CDR3 spans 16 amino acids. Germline V gene sequence: CDR1 SGHNT, CDR2 YYREEE (reference sequence). This chain's CDR3 is CASSPRLAGVTDTQYF.

This clonotype is called medium-sized based on its frequency. The chain is built from TRBV19 and TRBJ1-5; the TRBD1 assignment by TCRdb is unverifiable without DNA. The CDR3 is 20 residues long. CDR1 and CDR2 (germline): LNHDA, SQIVND (reference sequence). The CDR3 spells CASSIRRQGAISDSNQPQHF. Variable domain in full (rest from reference TRBV19 and TRBJ1-5): DGGITQSPKYLFRKEGQNVTLSCEQNLNHDAMYWYRQDPGQGLRLIYYSQIVNDFQKGDIAEGYSVSREKKESFPLTVTSAQKNPTAFYLCASSIRRQGAISDSNQPQHFGDGTRLSIL.

V usage is TRBV6-2 or TRBV6-3 and J usage is TRBJ2-7; the D gene TCRdb calls, TRBD2, cannot be checked with no DNA. The germline V gene encodes CDR1 MNHEY and CDR2 SVGEGT. The CDR3 has 14 amino acids. The CDR3 sequence: CASSYMGRTYEQYF.

The chain recombines TRBV5-5 with TRBJ2-3; TCRdb calls TRBD2, which cannot be checked without DNA. Germline V gene lookup returns CDR1 SGHKS and CDR2 YYEKEE (reference sequence). This CDR3 has 17 amino acids. Here the CDR3 reads CASSPRLAGFNTDTQYF.

V and J are TRBV5-1 and TRBJ1-6; checking the TCRdb D call of TRBD1 is not possible without DNA. Germline V gene data show CDR1 as SGHRS and CDR2 as YFSETQ. The length of the CDR3 is 18 residues. CDR3 sequence: CASSLAGTASSYNSPLHF.

This chain links TRBV6-1 with TRBJ2-5; the TCRdb call, TRBD1, lacks DNA for checking. CDR1 is MNHNS and CDR2 is SASEGT in the germline V gene. The CDR3 is made up of 15 amino acids. CDR3 loop: CASSEAPSSGETQYF.

The rearrangement joins TRBV27 to TRBJ2-7; TCRdb indicates TRBD1, and absent DNA this call remains unverified. Germline CDR1 is MNHEY and CDR2 is SMNVEV (reference sequence). CDR3 length equals 17 residues. The chain's CDR3 is CASSSLSDRVNSYEQYF.

This clonotype is classed as medium-sized by frequency. The gene calls are TRBV5-5 and TRBJ2-2; lacking DNA, the TRBD2 call made by TCRdb goes unchecked. The CDR3 runs to 15 residues. Germline CDR1 and CDR2: SGHKS and YYEKEE (reference sequence). This CDR3 is CASSSSGGGTGELFF.

CDR3 sequence reads: CAWSFPHAFRAQREQYF. This chain uses TRBV30 with TRBJ2-7; TCRdb returns TRBD2, unconfirmable since there is no DNA. The germline CDR1 and CDR2 sequences are GTSNPN and SVGIG (reference sequence). The CDR3 length is 17 residues.

This clonotype shows up as large (0.1 to 1%) by frequency. The genes are TRBV29-1 and TRBJ2-5; the TRBD1 assignment by TCRdb is unverifiable without DNA. This CDR3 contains 13 residues. Looked up from germline, CDR1 is SQVTM and CDR2 is ANQGSEA. CDR3 region: CSVERQGGETQYF.

The rearrangement links TRBV5-1 to TRBJ2-5. The CDR3 sequence is 14 residues long. Germline V lookup: CDR1 SGHRS, CDR2 YFSETQ. CDR3 loop: CASSRGVSQETQYF.